The next 5 T cell receptor beta chains were all read from a single sample in a study of HIV-infected children after antiretroviral therapy interruption. The treatment was: PENTA 11 planned treatment interruption arm or continuous ART arm. The TCR library was built from RNA with a 3' RACE protocol and unique molecular identifiers. TCRdb itself ran the 3' RACE reads through MiXCR, one entry per CDR3 protein. Seen here are fewer than 45,000 distinct CDR3 sequences, about 7% observed once, and the top ten hold more than 0.95%. The sequenced sample was CD45RA+ CD4+ T cells from PBMCs, pooled from several time points, obtained from a donor given antiretroviral therapy, either interrupted or continuous. The subset here: naive CD4+ CD45RA+ CD45RO- T cells. The source of these receptors is a pool of human donors with HIV.

The table lists this clonotype with a few counts. The rearrangement joins TRBV6-5 to TRBJ2-7; 9 bases agree with TRBD2. This CDR3 comprises 16 residues. Trimming removed 5 bases from V and 4 bases from J; junction bases left unmatched: 12. Germline V lookup: CDR1 MNHEY, CDR2 SVGAGI. CDR3 sequence: CASSPGWAGGKYEQYF. CDR3 DNA sequence: TGTGCCAGCAGTCCCGGTTGGGCGGGGGGGAAATACGAGCAGTACTTC.

This chain joins TRBV2 and TRBJ2-3, with 10 bases that match TRBD2. V lost 6 bases, J lost 6 bases, and 18 bases stayed unmatched. Germline V gene lookup returns CDR1 SNHLY and CDR2 FYNNEI. The CDR3 covers 18 residues. The CDR3 sequence is CASSSGGLAPLLTDTQYF. CDR3 bases: TGTGCCAGCAGCTCCGGGGGACTAGCGCCTCTACTCACGGATACGCAGTATTTT.

In its sample, this clonotype is medium-sized (0.01 to 0.1%). A read error may produce the germline difference seen at one junction end. V gene TRBV19 combines with J gene TRBJ2-5; D tentatively reads TRBD1 or TRBD2 (5 bases each). Per the germline V gene, CDR1 is LNHDA and CDR2 is SQIVND (reference sequence). CDR3 length: 13 amino acids. Here the CDR3 DNA reads TGTGCCAGCAAGCTGGGGGACCAAGACACCCAGTACTTT. Amino acid sequence: CASKLGDQDTQYF. Drawing the rest from reference TRBV19 and TRBJ2-5, the complete variable domain is DGGITQSPKYLFRKEGQNVTLSCEQNLNHDAMYWYRQDPGQGLRLIYYSQIVNDFQKGDIAEGYSVSREKKESFPLTVTSAQKNPTAFYLCASKLGDQDTQYFGPGTRLLVL.

This clonotype showed up many times. CDR3 sequence: CASSLLATRISFTDTQYF. The CDR3, as DNA: TGTGCCAGCAGTCTTTTAGCCACCCGGATTTCGTTCACAGATACGCAGTATTTT. V usage is TRBV7-2 and J usage is TRBJ2-3; D gene unclear. The CDR3 spans 18 residues. The germline V and J ends were trimmed by 6 bases and 2 bases, with 24 bases remaining between them. Germline values: CDR1 SGHTA, CDR2 FQGNSA.

Many counts were recorded for this clonotype. This chain joins TRBV25-1 and TRBJ2-1; 7 positions agree with TRBD1. The V gene end was trimmed by 0 bases and the J gene end by 8 bases; junction bases not matched to a gene: 10. The germline gives CDR1 MGHDK, CDR2 SYGVNS. The CDR3 has 16 amino acids. CDR3 protein: CASSEYLGTVGDEQFF. DNA for the CDR3: TGTGCCAGCAGTGAATACCTCGGGACAGTGGGGGATGAGCAGTTCTTC.